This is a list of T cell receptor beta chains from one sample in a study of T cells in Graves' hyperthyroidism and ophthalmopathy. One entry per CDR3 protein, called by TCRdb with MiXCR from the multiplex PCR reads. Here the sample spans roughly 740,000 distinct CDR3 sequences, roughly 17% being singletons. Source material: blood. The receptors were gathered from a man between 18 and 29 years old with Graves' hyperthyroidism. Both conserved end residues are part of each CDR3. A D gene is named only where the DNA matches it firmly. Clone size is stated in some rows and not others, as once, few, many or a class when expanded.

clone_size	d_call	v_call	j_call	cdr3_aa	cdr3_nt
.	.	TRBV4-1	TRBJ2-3	CASSQEIGLGTDTQYF	TGCGCCAGCAGCCAAGAGATCGGGCTGGGCACAGATACGCAGTATTTT
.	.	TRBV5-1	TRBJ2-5	CASSLYPAVQETQYF	TGCGCCAGCAGCTTGTACCCAGCCGTACAAGAGACCCAGTACTTC
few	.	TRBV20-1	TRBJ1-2	CITPTVNYGYTF	TGCATAACGCCGACTGTTAACTATGGCTACACCTTC
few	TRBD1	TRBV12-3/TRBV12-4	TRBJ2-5	CASSLRQGQQETQYF	TGTGCCAGCAGTTTAAGACAGGGTCAACAAGAGACCCAGTACTTC
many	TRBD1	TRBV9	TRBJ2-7	CASSTQDRPHIYEQYF	TGTGCCAGCAGCACTCAGGACAGGCCCCATATATACGAGCAGTACTTC
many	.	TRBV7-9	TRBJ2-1	CASRPGGNHNEQFF	TGTGCCAGCCGTCCCGGCGGCAACCACAATGAGCAGTTCTTC
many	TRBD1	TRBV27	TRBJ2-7	CASSLPDRVYEQYF	TGTGCCAGCAGTTTACCCGACAGGGTGTACGAGCAGTACTTC
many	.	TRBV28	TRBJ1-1	CASSFSFMGNTEAFF	TGTGCCAGCAGTTTCTCCTTCATGGGGAACACTGAAGCTTTCTTT
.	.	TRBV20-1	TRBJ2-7	CSAASASYEQYF	TGCAGTGCTGCTAGCGCTTCCTACGAGCAGTACTTC
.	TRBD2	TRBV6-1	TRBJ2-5	CASSMTSGSIGKTQYF	TGTGCCAGCAGTATGACTAGCGGGAGTATCGGGAAGACCCAGTACTTC
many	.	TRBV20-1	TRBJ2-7	CSASGSQGGSSYEQYF	TGCAGTGCTTCCGGGTCCCAGGGGGGGAGCTCCTACGAGCAGTACTTC
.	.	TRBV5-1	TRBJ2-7	CASSLTPKARKSHEQYF	TGCGCCAGCAGCTTGACCCCGAAGGCGCGAAAGTCCCACGAGCAGTACTTC
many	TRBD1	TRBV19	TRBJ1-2	CASSITRQGAYGYTF	TGTGCCAGTAGTATAACGCGACAGGGAGCCTATGGCTACACCTTC
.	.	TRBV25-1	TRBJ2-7	CASSGTGWRVEQYF	TGTGCCAGCAGTGGCACAGGGTGGCGGGTCGAGCAGTACTTC
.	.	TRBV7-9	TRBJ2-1	CASSQDGVGAEEQFF	TGTGCCAGCAGTCAAGACGGGGTTGGGGCCGAGGAGCAGTTCTTC
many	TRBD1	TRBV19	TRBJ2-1	CASSIWGQGNEQFF	TGTGCCAGTAGTATCTGGGGACAGGGGAATGAGCAGTTCTTC
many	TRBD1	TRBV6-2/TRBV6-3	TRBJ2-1	CASSEDRDPNEQFF	TGTGCCAGCAGTGAGGACAGGGACCCCAATGAGCAGTTCTTC
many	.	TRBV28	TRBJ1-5	CASSLMLQPQHF	TGTGCCAGCAGCCTGATGCTGCAGCCCCAGCATTTT
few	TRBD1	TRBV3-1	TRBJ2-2	CASLGTGGTGELFF	TGTGCCAGTCTCGGGACAGGGGGCACCGGGGAGCTGTTTTTT
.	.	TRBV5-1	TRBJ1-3	CASSLPDGGNTIYF	TGCGCCAGCAGCCTCCCGGACGGCGGAAACACCATATATTTT
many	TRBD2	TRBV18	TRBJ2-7	CASSVLAGHEQYF	TGTGCCAGCTCAGTACTAGCGGGACACGAGCAGTACTTC
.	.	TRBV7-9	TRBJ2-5	CASSSMGSAQETQYF	TGTGCCAGCAGCTCGATGGGTAGCGCCCAAGAGACCCAGTACTTC
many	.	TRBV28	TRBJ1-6	CASRSLTDDSPLHF	TGTGCCAGCAGGTCCTTGACGGATGATTCACCCCTCCACTTT
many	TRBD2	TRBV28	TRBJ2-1	CASSLSRASGVNEQFF	TGTGCCAGCAGTTTATCCAGGGCTAGCGGAGTCAATGAGCAGTTCTTC